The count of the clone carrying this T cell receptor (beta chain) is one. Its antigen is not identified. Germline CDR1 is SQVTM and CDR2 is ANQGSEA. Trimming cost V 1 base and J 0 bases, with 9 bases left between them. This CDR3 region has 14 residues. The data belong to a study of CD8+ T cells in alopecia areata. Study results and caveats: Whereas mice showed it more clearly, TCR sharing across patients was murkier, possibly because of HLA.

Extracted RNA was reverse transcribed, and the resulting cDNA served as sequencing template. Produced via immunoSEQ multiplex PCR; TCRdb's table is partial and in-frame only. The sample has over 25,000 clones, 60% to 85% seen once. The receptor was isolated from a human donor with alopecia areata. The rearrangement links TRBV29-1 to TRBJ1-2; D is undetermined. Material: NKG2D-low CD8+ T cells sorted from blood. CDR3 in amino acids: CSVEGQESNYGYTF. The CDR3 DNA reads TGCAGCGTTGAAGGGCAGGAATCTAACTATGGCTACACCTTC.